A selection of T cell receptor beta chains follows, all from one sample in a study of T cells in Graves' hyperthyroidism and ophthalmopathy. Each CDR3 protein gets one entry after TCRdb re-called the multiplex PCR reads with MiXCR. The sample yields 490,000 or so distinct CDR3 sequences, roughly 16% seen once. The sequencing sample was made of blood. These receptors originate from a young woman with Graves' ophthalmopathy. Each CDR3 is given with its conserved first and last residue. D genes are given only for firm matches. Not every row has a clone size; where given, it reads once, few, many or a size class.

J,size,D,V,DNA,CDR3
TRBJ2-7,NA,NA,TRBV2,TGTGCCAGCCAAGCGGGCCCTCTACCCTACGAGCAGTACTTC,CASQAGPLPYEQYF
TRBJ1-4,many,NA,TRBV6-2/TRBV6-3,TGTGCCAGCAGATGGGACCACCTTAATGAAAAACTGTTTTTT,CASRWDHLNEKLFF
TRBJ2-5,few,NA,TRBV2,TGTGCCAGCAGCACCGGGAGACAAGAGACCCAGTACTTC,CASSTGRQETQYF
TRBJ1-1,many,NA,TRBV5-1,TGCGCCAGCAGCTTGAGGGGATGGGGCAACACTGAAGCTTTCTTT,CASSLRGWGNTEAFF
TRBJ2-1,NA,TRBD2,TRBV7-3,TGTGCCAGCAGCGACAGGACTAGCGGACAATACAATGAGCAGTTCTTC,CASSDRTSGQYNEQFF
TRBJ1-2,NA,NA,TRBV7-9,TGTGCCAGCACGACCAGGGGAGGGCTTGGCTACACCTTC,CASTTRGGLGYTF
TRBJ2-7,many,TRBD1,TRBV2,TGTGCCAGCAGTCGGGACAGGGGCTCAGGCGAGCAGTACTTC,CASSRDRGSGEQYF
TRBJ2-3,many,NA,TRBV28,TGTGCCAGCACCTCGGGACCGAATACGCAGTATTTT,CASTSGPNTQYF
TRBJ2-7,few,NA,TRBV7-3,TGTGCCAGCAGCTTACTCGCCGGGCCTAGCTACGAGCAGTACTTC,CASSLLAGPSYEQYF
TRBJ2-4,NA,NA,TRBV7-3,TGTGCCAGCAGCTTAAATATGGGGGCAGGAAACATTCAGTACTTC,CASSLNMGAGNIQYF
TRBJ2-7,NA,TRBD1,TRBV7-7,TGTGCTAGCAGCTTTCCCGGGACAGGGGGCTCCTACGAGCAGTACTTC,CASSFPGTGGSYEQYF
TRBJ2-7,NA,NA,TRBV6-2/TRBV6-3,TGTGCCAGCACAATCCAGGACACCTCCTACGAGCAGTACTTC,CASTIQDTSYEQYF
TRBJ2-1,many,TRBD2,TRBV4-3,TGCGCCAGCAGCCAACGACTAGCGGGAGGGCCCTCAACCGCCTACAATGAGCAGTTCTTC,CASSQRLAGGPSTAYNEQFF
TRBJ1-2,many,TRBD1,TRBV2,TGTGCCAGCAGCGCCTCCGGGACAGGATTTAACTATGGCTACACCTTC,CASSASGTGFNYGYTF
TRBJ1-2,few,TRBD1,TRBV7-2,TGTGCCAGCAGCTTAGTTGGGACAGGGGTAAACTATGGCTACACCTTC,CASSLVGTGVNYGYTF
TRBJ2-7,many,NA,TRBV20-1,TGCAGTGCCACCATGGTAGGGGAGCAGTACTTC,CSATMVGEQYF
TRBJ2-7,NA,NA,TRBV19,TGTGCCAGTAGTATAGGAGCTGGGCGCTACGAGCAGTACTTC,CASSIGAGRYEQYF
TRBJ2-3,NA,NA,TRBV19,TGTGCCAGTAGTAAGTACGAACCTAGCACAGATACGCAGTATTTT,CASSKYEPSTDTQYF
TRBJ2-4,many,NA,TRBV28,TGTGCCAGCAGTAGGTCAGGGTCCAAAAACATTCAGTACTTC,CASSRSGSKNIQYF
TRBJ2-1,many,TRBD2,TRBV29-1,TGCAGCGTTGAAGGACTAGCGGGGGTCTCCTACAATGAGCAGTTCTTC,CSVEGLAGVSYNEQFF
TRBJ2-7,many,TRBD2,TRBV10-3,TGTGCCATCAGTGAGGGGCTTACTAGCGGGGCCTCCTACGAGCAGTACTTC,CAISEGLTSGASYEQYF
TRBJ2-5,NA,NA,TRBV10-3,TGTGCCATCAGTGAACCGGGGGAGACCCAGTACTTC,CAISEPGETQYF
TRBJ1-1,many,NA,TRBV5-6,TGTGCCAGCAGCTTTCCAGGGTGGAACACTGAAGCTTTCTTT,CASSFPGWNTEAFF
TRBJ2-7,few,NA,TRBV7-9,TGTGCCAGCAGCCCCAACACAGCTACACTTACCTACGAGCAGTACTTC,CASSPNTATLTYEQYF
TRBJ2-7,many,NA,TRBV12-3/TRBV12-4,TGTGCCAGCAGTTTCCGGGACACCCCCTACGAGCAGTACTTC,CASSFRDTPYEQYF
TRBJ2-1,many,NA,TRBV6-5,TGTGCCAGCAGTTACGTCGGAGCCTACAATGAGCAGTTCTTC,CASSYVGAYNEQFF
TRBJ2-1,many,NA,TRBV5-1,TGCGCCAGCAGCTCGGAGGGGGATTACAATGAGCAGTTCTTC,CASSSEGDYNEQFF
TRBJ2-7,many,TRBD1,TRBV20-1,TGCAGTGCGCCCGAGGACAGGGTCCCCTACGAGCAGTACTTC,CSAPEDRVPYEQYF
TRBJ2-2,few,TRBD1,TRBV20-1,TGCAGTGCTAGAGATTCGGGACAGGGGTCCCCCGCGAACACCGGGGAGCTGTTTTTT,CSARDSGQGSPANTGELFF
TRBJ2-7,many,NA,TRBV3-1,TGTGCCAGCAGCCGGGACTGGGGTGTATACGAGCAGTACTTC,CASSRDWGVYEQYF
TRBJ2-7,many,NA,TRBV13,TGTGCCAGCAGCCCTAAGGGACTCCCCTACGAGCAGTACTTC,CASSPKGLPYEQYF
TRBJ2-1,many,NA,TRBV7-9,TGTGCCAGCAGCTTAAGAAGCGCGGACTTTTACAATGAGCAGTTCTTC,CASSLRSADFYNEQFF
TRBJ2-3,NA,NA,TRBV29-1,TGCAGCGTAGGCGATCGGGGCGATACGCAGTATTTT,CSVGDRGDTQYF
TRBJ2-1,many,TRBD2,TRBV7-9,TGTGCCAGCAGCTTAGCAGGGACTAGCGGGATGGTTGACCAGTTCTTC,CASSLAGTSGMVDQFF
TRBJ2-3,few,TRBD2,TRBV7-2,TGTGCCAGCAGCTTAGTGAGCGGGAACACAGATACGCAGTATTTT,CASSLVSGNTDTQYF
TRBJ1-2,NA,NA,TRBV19,TGTGCCACCCTCACGCCGGACGGCTACACCTTC,CATLTPDGYTF
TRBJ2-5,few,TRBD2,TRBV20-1,TGCAGTGCTAGAGTACAGATAGCGGGAGCCCCTCAAGAGACCCAGTACTTC,CSARVQIAGAPQETQYF
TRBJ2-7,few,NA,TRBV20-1,TGCAGTGCTAGAGATCTGGGGTCCGAGCAGTACTTC,CSARDLGSEQYF
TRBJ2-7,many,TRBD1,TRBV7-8,TGTGCCAGCAGAAAGACAGGGGCCGAGCAGTACTTC,CASRKTGAEQYF
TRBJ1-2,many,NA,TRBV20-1,TGCAGTGCTAGAGATGCGGGGGGCTATGGCTACACCTTC,CSARDAGGYGYTF
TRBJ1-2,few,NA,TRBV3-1,TGTGCCAGCAGCCAAGTAGAGAAAGGCTACACCTTC,CASSQVEKGYTF
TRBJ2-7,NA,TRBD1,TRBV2,TGTGCCAGCAGTGAGTGGGGACAGGCTCGCGAGCAGTACTTC,CASSEWGQAREQYF
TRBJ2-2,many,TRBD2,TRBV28,TGTGCCAGCAGCCGAGGCACTAGCGGGAGAGGGGAGCTGTTTTTT,CASSRGTSGRGELFF
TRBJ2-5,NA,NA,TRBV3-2,TGTGCCAGCAGCCTTTCTCCGCGGGCACAAGAGACCCAGTACTTC,CASSLSPRAQETQYF